This T cell receptor beta chain was captured by sequencing in a study of regulatory T cells in long-lasting Graves disease (dated by TCRdb to 2020 to 2022). With respect to the entire study: In the newly diagnosed Graves' disease group, patients had been taking antithyroid drugs for less than 3 months. This study used TCR sequencing and RNA sequencing of peripheral blood to compare persistent Graves' disease patients against newly diagnosed Graves' disease patients. The study was conducted in China and was registered as a clinical trial. A total of around 35 samples underwent TCR sequencing: roughly 13 from persistent and roughly 20 from newly diagnosed Graves' disease patients. Findings and caveats that apply to the study as a whole: Lower TCR Shannon entropy and fewer highly expanded clones were observed in persistent Graves' disease patients than in newly diagnosed patients, which suggested clonal expansion. Only the TCR beta chain was sequenced and analyzed. Only peripheral blood was studied, because thyroid tissue, the primary lesion, was inaccessible. More public clonotypes were shared among persistent patients (more than 2,500) than among newly diagnosed patients (966). The authors acknowledged the small sample size as a limitation that may reduce accuracy.

This specimen's time point label, per the study, means: newly diagnosed GD, antithyroid drugs for less than 3 months. For both TCR sequencing and RNA sequencing, RNA was extracted from PBMCs using TRIzol. The diagnosis of Graves' disease was made according to American Thyroid Association guidelines. The patients came from an endocrinology department in Xi'an, China. From each patient, nine milliliters of peripheral blood was collected into an EDTA anticoagulant tube. Ficoll Paque Plus density gradient separation was used to isolate PBMCs, and no additional T cell sorting was done. RNA quality was checked with an Agilent 2100 Bioanalyzer and agarose gel, and concentration with a NanoDrop 2000. Libraries were prepared through multiplex PCR. This sample was sequenced with an Illumina HiSeq 4000. CDR3 regions were amplified by Arm-PCR with iRepertoire HTBI primers to construct TCR beta libraries. Gel purification was performed on PCR products prior to sequencing. From the authors' description of their analysis: Gene usage analysis of CDR3 amino acid clonotypes relied on the roughly 58 TRBV and 13 to 15 TRBJ segments identified across samples. Filtered high-quality paired reads were merged into contigs using COPE and FqMerger. BLAST was used to align contigs to the IMGT TRBV, TRBD and TRBJ reference genes, and CDR3 was defined following IMGT. Any clonotype with a frequency above 0.1% was classified as a highly expanded clone. Shannon entropy served as the measure of repertoire diversity, while the Gini coefficient captured V-J evenness. Clonotypes shared by more than one individual were considered public. TCRdb took the public reads, trimmed them with fastp at Q25, ran MiXCR for clone calling and kept in-frame beta chains. All rows with the same CDR3 protein become a single entry with the most common DNA and genes. The V and J calls reflect TCRdb's pipeline rather than the authors' work. The sample table holds around 360,000 distinct CDR3 sequences, of which 15% to 20% were seen once. Of the sample, 20% falls within the top ten clones.

Many counts were recorded for this clonotype. No antigen is known for it. Nothing much larger sits one base from this clone, and base qualities are not available. This sample also appeared in a second study, on T cells in Graves' hyperthyroidism and ophthalmopathy. The second publication reports: Stable Graves' hyperthyroidism was defined as the absence of progression to ophthalmopathy over 18 months of follow-up. Hyperthyroidism patients were aged 18 to 65 years and newly diagnosed, with disease duration of less than 2 months. The study excluded patients with uncontrolled infections, other autoimmune diseases, pregnancy or lactation. Diagnoses were based on clinical symptoms, serum thyroxine and TRAb, thyroid ultrasound and orbital computed tomography. For the first round of RT-PCR on the TCR CDR3, the HTBI primer set was used together with the Qiagen OneStep RT-PCR kit. Most expanded thyroid clonotypes (frequency above 0.001) were also detected in blood, a finding suggesting that blood repertoires may reflect thyroid immune responses. Ophthalmopathy was separated from stable hyperthyroidism by a 13 V-J signature model, with approximately 90% sensitivity and about 81% specificity obtained in cross-validation and 80%/75% obtained in testing. In validation, the model predicted progression to ophthalmopathy with 55% to 71% sensitivity and around 72% specificity, a median of approximately 6.5 months before onset. To identify distinguishing TCR V-J signatures, a discovery cohort of about 100 patients was used, comprising 43 with Graves' ophthalmopathy and around 60 with stable Graves' hyperthyroidism. Prospective prediction of ophthalmopathy was tested in an independent validation cohort consisting of roughly 19 hyperthyroidism patients and more than 15 patients who later progressed to ophthalmopathy. The approximately 98 discovery patients were randomly divided into training and test sets at a 7:3 ratio. In six Graves' hyperthyroidism patients, the study also compared T-cell repertoires from thyroid tissue with T-cell repertoires from blood. After blood sampling, hyperthyroidism patients were treated with methimazole at a starting dose of 30 mg daily, and ophthalmopathy patients were treated with high-dose intravenous methylprednisolone. The libraries were constructed in a second round of multiplex PCR and then size-selected and purified. Sequencing of the libraries was done on an Illumina HiSeq2000 using paired-end 100 bp reads. SOAPnuke was used to process the raw data, with reads discarded if the reads contained adapters or uncalled bases, had a mean Phred below 15, or lacked an exact constant-primer or identifier match. High-quality paired reads were merged with COPE v1.2.5, and unique nucleotide sequences were defined as clonotypes. Clonotypes were aligned to IMGT TRBV, TRBD and TRBJ reference segments using MiTCR v1.1. Only V-J combinations with frequency above 0.0001, covering 99.2% of repertoires, were analysed. The TCS score was defined as the ratio of F50 (clonal expansion) to E x V (chaos), calculated using BLOSUM62-based TCRdist between CDR3 peptides within each V-J. Welch's t-statistics and random forest reduced around 550 V-J features to 13, which were used in a naive Bayes classifier (R e1071). No statistical method was used to fix the sample size in advance, and group allocation was not hidden from the investigators. The paper reports TCR Vbeta CDR3 sequencing of roughly 140 peripheral blood samples: under 45 ophthalmopathy, some 80 hyperthyroidism and approximately 17 progressor patients.

The receptor was derived from a woman under 30 with Graves disease. Donor details come from another sample of the same person, matched by shared clones. The sequencing here drew on peripheral blood mononuclear cells (PBMCs), taken at new diagnosis, from a patient treated with antithyroid drugs.

This receptor carries the CDR3 CASSPRAGGADTEAFF. The nucleotide sequence is given as TGTGCCAGCTCACCAAGGGCAGGGGGCGCGGACACTGAAGCTTTCTTT. This receptor chain uses TRBV18 and TRBJ1-1, with TRBD1 identical over 8 junction bases. The CDR1 and CDR2 encoded by the germline V gene are KGHSH and LQKENI. The CDR3 has 16 amino acids, counting the end cysteine and phenylalanine. Only the CDR3 DNA stays, 48 bases, in frame from base 1. For this chain, trimming is 2 bases at the V end and 3 bases at the J end, and the number of junction bases without a gene match is 8.